These 10 T cell receptor beta chains share one sample of origin, sequenced in a study of T cell repertoires in cytomegalovirus infection. Their cognate antigens are unknown. TCRdb re-derived calls from the reads in MiXCR, one entry per CDR3 protein. The sample yields roughly 570,000 distinct CDR3 sequences, 40% seen once. Sample: cultured PBMCs, taken from culture after CMV antigen stimulation. The receptor set was obtained from a human donor in good health (CMV status not recorded). Some clones in this sample may be carry-over from other donors' samples.

This clonotype was detected a few times. V and J are TRBV10-3 and TRBJ1-3; possible D gene TRBD1, 5 bases. This CDR3 is 17 amino acids long. The V end lost 4 bases, the J end lost 0 bases, and 16 bases lay between the germline ends. Per the germline V gene, CDR1 is ENHRY and CDR2 is SYGVKD. In nucleotides, the CDR3 is TGTGCCATCAGTGGACGGGACGGAAAAGCCTCTGGAAACACCATATATTTT. Its translation is CAISGRDGKASGNTIYF.

The chain employs TRBV11-2 and TRBJ2-3; 8 nucleotides align to TRBD1. Germline CDR1 is SGHAT and CDR2 is FQNNGV. The V segment lost 3 bases and the J segment 6 bases; nucleotides outside the gene matches: 2. The CDR3 runs 13 residues. The DNA of the CDR3 is TGTGCCAGCAGCTTCTACAGGGGGGATACGCAGTATTTT. Translated, it gives CASSFYRGDTQYF.

V usage is TRBV12-3 or TRBV12-4 and J usage is TRBJ2-7; TRBD1 matches at 10 bases. J gave up 5 bases and V 9 bases, and 4 bases lay outside the gene matches. CDR3 size: 12 residues. The CDR3 is CASRQGAHEQYF. DNA for the CDR3: TGTGCCAGTCGACAGGGGGCCCACGAGCAGTACTTC.

The chain recombines TRBV7-6 with TRBJ2-3, with D tentatively TRBD1 (5 bases). CDR1 SGHVS and CDR2 FNYEAQ come from the germline V gene. The ends were cut back, 5 bases at V and 2 bases at J, with 11 bases in the middle. CDR3 length equals 14 residues. This CDR3 reads CASSRQRSTDTQYF. CDR3 in DNA: TGTGCCAGCAGCCGACAGAGATCCACAGATACGCAGTATTTT.

This clonotype was counted a single time. V gene TRBV5-6 combines with J gene TRBJ1-1; the D is unclear. This CDR3 has 13 residues. The germline V and J ends were trimmed by 4 bases and 0 bases, with 7 bases remaining between them. Germline CDR1 SGHDT, CDR2 YYEEEE. The CDR3 bases are TGTGCCAGCAGCCAGAGGTTGAACACTGAAGCTTTCTTT. It translates to CASSQRLNTEAFF.

This chain connects TRBV12-3 or TRBV12-4 to TRBJ1-6; D is unresolved. Trimming took 3 bases from V and 8 from J, leaving 11 bases between them. This CDR3 is built from 14 residues. The DNA for the CDR3 is TGTGCCAGCAGTTTCCTCCAGGTCGATTCACCCCTCCACTTT. Protein sequence: CASSFLQVDSPLHF.

The chain recombines TRBV9 with TRBJ2-5; D not resolved. The CDR3 is 13 amino acids. CDR1 SGDLS and CDR2 YYNGEE come from the germline V gene. V was trimmed by 0 bases and J by 5 bases, leaving 8 bases between them. The CDR3 loop reads CASSVESGETQYF. CDR3 in DNA: TGTGCCAGCAGCGTAGAGTCAGGCGAGACCCAGTACTTC.

The J gene is TRBJ1-5, the V gene TRBV5-6; unclear D gene. The CDR3 extends over 15 amino acids. Germline lookup yields CDR1 SGHDT and CDR2 YYEEEE. The V end was cut by 4 bases, the J end by 5 bases, with 16 bases between. CDR3 region: CASSPVTPLYQPQHF. In nucleotides, the CDR3 is TGTGCCAGCAGCCCAGTCACTCCTCTTTATCAGCCCCAGCATTTT.

CDR3 sequence: CSAREPGGDRSTEAFF. CDR3 nucleotides: TGCAGTGCTAGAGAACCCGGGGGAGACCGCAGCACTGAAGCTTTCTTT. This chain connects TRBV20-1 to TRBJ1-1; tentatively, D is TRBD1 (5 bases). This CDR3 spans 16 amino acids. V lost 0 bases and J lost 4, with 18 bases in between. CDR1 is DFQATT, CDR2 SNEGSKA, per germline (reference sequence).

This clonotype was seen more than once but under ten times. The chain has TRBV10-3 and TRBJ1-6, with D uncertain. The germline V gene encodes CDR1 ENHRY and CDR2 SYGVKD. Between the trimmed V and J ends, which lost 3 bases and 8 bases, there was a span of 8 bases. The CDR3 has 13 residues. The DNA for the CDR3 is TGTGCCATCAGTGAACAAAAATATTCACCCCTCCACTTT. Translating gives CAISEQKYSPLHF.